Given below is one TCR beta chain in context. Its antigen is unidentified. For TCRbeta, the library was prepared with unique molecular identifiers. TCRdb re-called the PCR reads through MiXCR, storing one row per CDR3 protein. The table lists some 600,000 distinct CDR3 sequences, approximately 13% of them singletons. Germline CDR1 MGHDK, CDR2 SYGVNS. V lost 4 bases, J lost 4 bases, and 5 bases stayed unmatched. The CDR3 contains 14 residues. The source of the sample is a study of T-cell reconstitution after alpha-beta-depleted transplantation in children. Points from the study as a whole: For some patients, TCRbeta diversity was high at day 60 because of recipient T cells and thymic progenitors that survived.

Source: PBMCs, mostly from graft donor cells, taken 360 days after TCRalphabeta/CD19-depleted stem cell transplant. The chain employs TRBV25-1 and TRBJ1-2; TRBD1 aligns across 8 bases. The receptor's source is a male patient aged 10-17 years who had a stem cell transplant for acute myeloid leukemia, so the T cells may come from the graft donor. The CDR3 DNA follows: TGTGCCAGCAGTGCCGCGGACAGGGCCTATGGCTACACCTTC. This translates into CASSAADRAYGYTF.